These T cell receptor beta chains were read from a single sample in a study of STAT5B mutations in CD4+ large granular lymphocyte leukemia. Method: immunoSEQ multiplex PCR; TCRdb's copy keeps in-frame clones and lacks some. Of tens of thousands of clones in the sample, roughly 80% are singletons; the top ten hold 4% to 4.5%. The material sequenced was CD4+ T cells from blood buffy coats. The receptor set was obtained from a human donor in good health. Both conserved end residues are part of each CDR3. Fields, in order: D gene, J gene, clone size, V gene, CDR3 DNA, CDR3 protein. A D gene is named only where the DNA matches it firmly. The listing skips clone size in some rows; elsewhere it reads once, few, many or a size class.

D: TRBD1; J: TRBJ1-2; size: few; V: TRBV6-5; DNA: TGTGCCAGTGGGGACAGGCCGCGTGGCTACACCTTC; CDR3: CASGDRPRGYTF
D: NA; J: TRBJ1-5; size: NA; V: TRBV19; DNA: TGTGCCAGTAGTATGATGGGGCCTCAGCCCCAGCATTTT; CDR3: CASSMMGPQPQHF
D: TRBD1; J: TRBJ2-3; size: NA; V: TRBV10-3; DNA: TGTGCCATCAGTGGGTTGCCTGGACAGGGCCCCACAGATACGCAGTATTTT; CDR3: CAISGLPGQGPTDTQYF
D: NA; J: TRBJ2-7; size: NA; V: TRBV28; DNA: TGTGCCAGCAGTTTACCTACTATTAGGACCGTCTCCTACGAGCAGTACTTC; CDR3: CASSLPTIRTVSYEQYF
D: TRBD2; J: TRBJ2-7; size: NA; V: TRBV5-4; DNA: TGTGCCAGTAGCGGGGCTAGCGGGAGCTACGAGCAGTACTTC; CDR3: CASSGASGSYEQYF
D: NA; J: TRBJ1-2; size: NA; V: TRBV18; DNA: TGTGCCAGCTCACCACCCACCCCCCGGTGGGGCTACACCTTC; CDR3: CASSPPTPRWGYTF
D: NA; J: TRBJ2-7; size: NA; V: TRBV25-1; DNA: TGTGCCAGCAGTGCCGAGTGGGGGTACGAGCAGTACTTC; CDR3: CASSAEWGYEQYF
D: NA; J: TRBJ2-3; size: NA; V: TRBV7-2; DNA: TGTGCCAGCAGCTTAGTAGCTAGCACAGATACGCAGTATTTT; CDR3: CASSLVASTDTQYF
D: TRBD2; J: TRBJ2-7; size: NA; V: TRBV9; DNA: TGTGCCAGCAGCGTAGGGGCTAGCGGTTCCTACGAGCAGTACTTC; CDR3: CASSVGASGSYEQYF
D: TRBD1; J: TRBJ2-2; size: NA; V: TRBV11-2; DNA: TGTGCCAGCAGCTTAATCAGGGGGCGAACCGGGGAGCTGTTTTTT; CDR3: CASSLIRGRTGELFF
D: TRBD1; J: TRBJ2-2; size: NA; V: TRBV11-2; DNA: TGTGCCAGCAGCATTGGACAGGGGGGTGGCGGGGAGCTGTTTTTT; CDR3: CASSIGQGGGGELFF
D: TRBD1; J: TRBJ1-5; size: NA; V: TRBV18; DNA: TGTGCCAGCTCACCCAGGACAGGTTCGGATCAGCCCCAGCATTTT; CDR3: CASSPRTGSDQPQHF
D: NA; J: TRBJ1-4; size: once; V: TRBV2; DNA: TGTGCCAGCAGTGTGGAGACGGCAATGACTAATGAAAAACTGTTTTTT; CDR3: CASSVETAMTNEKLFF
D: NA; J: TRBJ2-7; size: NA; V: TRBV30; DNA: TGTGCCTGGAGTATGGGGACCGTGGGCTACGAGCAGTACTTC; CDR3: CAWSMGTVGYEQYF
D: TRBD1; J: TRBJ2-7; size: NA; V: TRBV6-5; DNA: TGTGCCAGCAGTTATTGGACAGGGGGAGAGCAGTACTTC; CDR3: CASSYWTGGEQYF
D: NA; J: TRBJ2-7; size: NA; V: TRBV7-2; DNA: TGTGCCAGCAGCTTAGGAGGGGGGGGGTCCTACGAGCAGTACTTC; CDR3: CASSLGGGGSYEQYF
D: NA; J: TRBJ2-7; size: NA; V: TRBV6-6; DNA: TGTGCCAGCCGTCCCGGGGGGCACGAGCAGTACTTC; CDR3: CASRPGGHEQYF
D: NA; J: TRBJ1-5; size: NA; V: TRBV28; DNA: TGTGCCAGCAGTTTAGAGTCGTCGGCGAGCCCCCAGCATTTT; CDR3: CASSLESSASPQHF
D: TRBD1; J: TRBJ2-1; size: NA; V: TRBV5-1; DNA: TGCGCCAGCAGCTTGGGAATTGGACAGGGGTACAATGAGCAGTTCTTC; CDR3: CASSLGIGQGYNEQFF
D: NA; J: TRBJ2-7; size: NA; V: TRBV6-5; DNA: TGTGCCAGCAGTTTCTCATCCTACGAGCAGTACTTC; CDR3: CASSFSSYEQYF
D: NA; J: TRBJ1-2; size: NA; V: TRBV5-4; DNA: TGTGCCAGCGCCTTAAGGGATCCCCGTAACTATGGCTACACCTTC; CDR3: CASALRDPRNYGYTF
D: NA; J: TRBJ2-1; size: NA; V: TRBV11-1; DNA: TGTGCCAGCAGCCGACGCCAGGGGGGTGAGCAGTTCTTC; CDR3: CASSRRQGGEQFF
D: TRBD2; J: TRBJ2-7; size: NA; V: TRBV12-5; DNA: TGTGCTAGTGGTCCTAGCGGGAGCTCCTACGAGCAGTACTTC; CDR3: CASGPSGSSYEQYF
D: NA; J: TRBJ1-3; size: NA; V: TRBV5-1; DNA: TGCGCCAGCAGCTTGGCCGGGGCTATGTACGGAAACACCATATATTTT; CDR3: CASSLAGAMYGNTIYF
D: TRBD2; J: TRBJ2-1; size: NA; V: TRBV18; DNA: TGTGCCAGCTCCGGGGGGAATGAGCAGTTCTTC; CDR3: CASSGGNEQFF
D: NA; J: TRBJ2-7; size: NA; V: TRBV10-2; DNA: TGCGCCAGCCTGAAGGGGTCAGGGAAATTTGTTTCCTACGAGCAGTACTTC; CDR3: CASLKGSGKFVSYEQYF
D: TRBD2; J: TRBJ2-7; size: NA; V: TRBV19; DNA: TGTGCCAGTAGTATCCGGACTAGCGGGACCGACGAGCAGTACTTC; CDR3: CASSIRTSGTDEQYF
D: NA; J: TRBJ1-5; size: few; V: TRBV27; DNA: TGTGCCAGCCGGAGTGGTTTCAGTAATCAGCCCCAGCATTTT; CDR3: CASRSGFSNQPQHF
D: NA; J: TRBJ2-1; size: NA; V: TRBV18; DNA: TGTGCCAGCTCACCGGGGAGGACAGCGGGCTACAATGAGCAGTTCTTC; CDR3: CASSPGRTAGYNEQFF
D: TRBD1; J: TRBJ1-2; size: NA; V: TRBV6-5; DNA: TGTGCCAGCAGTTACTCGAGCAGGGGGAGGGACTATGGCTACACCTTC; CDR3: CASSYSSRGRDYGYTF
D: TRBD1; J: TRBJ1-1; size: NA; V: TRBV28; DNA: TGTGCCAGCAGCCCGGGGCAGGGGGCCCACACTGAAGCTTTCTTT; CDR3: CASSPGQGAHTEAFF
D: NA; J: TRBJ2-1; size: once; V: TRBV10-3; DNA: TGTGCCATCGCTATCGGCAGCAATGAGCAGTTCTTC; CDR3: CAIAIGSNEQFF
D: NA; J: TRBJ1-5; size: NA; V: TRBV15; DNA: TGTGCCACCAGCAGAGATCATAATCAGCCCCAGCATTTT; CDR3: CATSRDHNQPQHF
D: NA; J: TRBJ1-4; size: NA; V: TRBV28; DNA: TGTGCCAGCAGTAGCCAGACAACTAATGAAAAACTGTTTTTT; CDR3: CASSSQTTNEKLFF
D: NA; J: TRBJ2-7; size: NA; V: TRBV4-1; DNA: TGCGCCAGCAGCCAAGTAGGGGCGGACTACGAGCAGTACTTC; CDR3: CASSQVGADYEQYF
D: NA; J: TRBJ2-7; size: NA; V: TRBV5-3; DNA: TGTGCCAGAAGCTTGGAGGCTCCGACTAGTGAAAGCTCCTACGAGCAGTACTTC; CDR3: CARSLEAPTSESSYEQYF
D: TRBD2; J: TRBJ2-7; size: NA; V: TRBV7-2; DNA: TGTGCCAGCAGCTTTGTAGCGGGAAGCTACGAGCAGTACTTC; CDR3: CASSFVAGSYEQYF
D: TRBD1; J: TRBJ1-5; size: NA; V: TRBV7-2; DNA: TGTGCCAGCAGCCCAGGGGGGAGAAATCAGCCCCAGCATTTT; CDR3: CASSPGGRNQPQHF
D: NA; J: TRBJ2-3; size: NA; V: TRBV19; DNA: TGTGCCAGTAGTATAGGGAGGTTAAGGACCACGGCCCGAGATACGCAGTATTTT; CDR3: CASSIGRLRTTARDTQYF
D: NA; J: TRBJ2-1; size: NA; V: TRBV4-3; DNA: TGCGCCAGCAGCCAAGTGGGCGGGCGGGACAATGAGCAGTTCTTC; CDR3: CASSQVGGRDNEQFF
D: TRBD2; J: TRBJ2-5; size: NA; V: TRBV10-2; DNA: TGCGCCAGTCGGACTAGCGGGATTCAAGAGACCCAGTACTTC; CDR3: CASRTSGIQETQYF
D: TRBD2; J: TRBJ2-1; size: NA; V: TRBV28; DNA: TGTGCCAGCGGGCGCCTAGCGGGACGGAATGAGCAGCTCTTC; CDR3: CASGRLAGRNEQLF
D: NA; J: TRBJ2-3; size: NA; V: TRBV9; DNA: TGTGCCAGCAGCGTAGCGAACACAGATACGCAGTATTTT; CDR3: CASSVANTDTQYF
D: NA; J: TRBJ1-2; size: NA; V: TRBV27; DNA: TGTGCCAGCAGTTTTACTGTCGGAGCTACTAACTATGGCTACACCTTC; CDR3: CASSFTVGATNYGYTF
D: TRBD1; J: TRBJ2-7; size: NA; V: TRBV7-9; DNA: TGTGCCAGCAGCTCCCCCGGGACAGGGCTCTACGAGCAGTACTTC; CDR3: CASSSPGTGLYEQYF
D: TRBD2; J: TRBJ2-2; size: NA; V: TRBV10-1; DNA: TGCGCCAGTAAAGCGGGAGTTTTGACCGGGGAGCTGTTTTTT; CDR3: CASKAGVLTGELFF
D: TRBD2; J: TRBJ2-3; size: NA; V: TRBV7-2; DNA: TGTGCCAGCAGCGCCGTAGCGGGAAGCCCCACAGATACGCAGTATTTT; CDR3: CASSAVAGSPTDTQYF
D: NA; J: TRBJ2-6; size: NA; V: TRBV6-5; DNA: TGTGCCAGCAGTTACTCGGGGGGCTCTGGGGCCAACGTCCTGACTTTC; CDR3: CASSYSGGSGANVLTF
D: NA; J: TRBJ2-3; size: NA; V: TRBV10-2; DNA: TGCGCCAGCAGTGAGTCGGGTGGTAGTGGCACAGATACGCAGTATTTT; CDR3: CASSESGGSGTDTQYF
D: NA; J: TRBJ2-3; size: NA; V: TRBV10-3; DNA: TGTGCCATCAGACGCGCACTAGACACAGATACGCAGTATTTT; CDR3: CAIRRALDTDTQYF
D: TRBD2; J: TRBJ2-3; size: NA; V: TRBV7-2; DNA: TGTGCCAGCATCCAGGAAGCGGGGCTCACAGATACGCAGTATTTT; CDR3: CASIQEAGLTDTQYF
D: NA; J: TRBJ2-7; size: NA; V: TRBV21-1; DNA: TGTGCCAGCAGCACGAGGGGGGACAAAGGGTACGAGCAGTACTTC; CDR3: CASSTRGDKGYEQYF
D: TRBD2; J: TRBJ2-1; size: few; V: TRBV28; DNA: TGTGCCAGCACACTAGCGGGGTACAATGAGCAGTTCTTC; CDR3: CASTLAGYNEQFF
D: NA; J: TRBJ1-5; size: NA; V: TRBV2; DNA: TGTGCCAGCCGCAGCCTACCGGGGGAGCCCCAGCATTTT; CDR3: CASRSLPGEPQHF
D: NA; J: TRBJ1-3; size: NA; V: TRBV9; DNA: TGTGCCAGCAGCGTCTACTACGGAAACACCATATATTTT; CDR3: CASSVYYGNTIYF
D: NA; J: TRBJ1-2; size: NA; V: TRBV4-2; DNA: TGTGCCAGCAGCCAAGCGGCAAATTCTAACTATGGCTACACCTTC; CDR3: CASSQAANSNYGYTF
D: NA; J: TRBJ2-3; size: NA; V: TRBV4-3; DNA: TGCGCCAGCAGCCAACTAGCCCGCGGACCAGGCACAGATACGCAGTATTTT; CDR3: CASSQLARGPGTDTQYF
D: TRBD2; J: TRBJ2-5; size: NA; V: TRBV7-8; DNA: TGTGCCAGCAGGGGGGACCTAGCGGCAACTATAACCCAAGAGACCCAGTACTTC; CDR3: CASRGDLAATITQETQYF
D: TRBD1; J: TRBJ1-5; size: NA; V: TRBV27; DNA: TGTGCCAGCCCGGCCGGGACAGGGGGCGCGAGGAGCAATCAGCCCCAGCATTTT; CDR3: CASPAGTGGARSNQPQHF
D: NA; J: TRBJ1-1; size: NA; V: TRBV6-5; DNA: TGTGCCAGCAGGAATCCACTGAACACTGAAGCTTTCTTT; CDR3: CASRNPLNTEAFF